This T cell receptor beta chain originates from a study of cytotoxic CD8 clonotypes in ibrutinib-treated CLL. Background on the study: Around 25 partial and 2 complete responses; at median roughly 68 months, around 15 remitted, roughly twelve progressed. Treatment had run for a median about 12 months, range 6 to 36, when response samples were taken. General observations from the study: The public clonotypes identified were infrequent and showed contraction or stability on treatment. Age-matched healthy donor levels were exceeded by baseline clonality, which tracked circulating CD8+ T-cell counts.

With respect to this clone: Its antigen remains unknown.

Data came from immunoSEQ multiplex PCR; TCRdb stores just in-frame clones and leaves some out. This sample has about 76,000 clones, with approximately 87% found just once. The CDR3 consists of 14 residues. The V end was cut by 6 bases, the J end by 6 bases, with 18 bases between. Germline V gene lookup returns CDR1 SNHLY and CDR2 FYNNEI. The receptor comes from a human donor with chronic lymphocytic leukemia. The chain combines TRBV2 with TRBJ2-7; D is perhaps TRBD2 (6 bases). The input for sequencing was PBMCs, taken after 24 months of ibrutinib treatment. CDR3 bases: TGTGCCAGCAGAAGGGGCGGGGTCGGGAGCGAGCAGTACTTC. Translation: CASRRGGVGSEQYF.